This TCR beta chain was retrieved from a study of regulatory T cells. Notes on the study in general: Regulatory T cells from CD3G-deficient patients were less diverse than autologous conventional CD4+ cells and control regulatory cells.

This clone was recorded once. The antigen is undetermined. Primers: 52 TRBV forward and 13 TRBJ reverse. Assay used: immunoSEQ multiplex PCR; TCRdb lists only in-frame clones, some missing. Here the sample spans 1,000 to 1,200 clones, approximately 87% being singletons. V shed 4 bases and J shed 2 bases, with 12 bases lying between them. The germline V gene has CDR1 ENHRY and CDR2 SYGVKD. This CDR3 comprises 14 residues. What was sequenced was CD4+ Tregs sorted from blood. This chain links TRBV10-3 with TRBJ2-7; D is unresolved. The receptor comes from a young adult with CD3G deficiency. CDR3 amino acids: CAISAGRAPYEQYF. In DNA, the CDR3 is TGTGCCATCAGTGCAGGCCGCGCCCCCTACGAGCAGTACTTC.